The entry below describes one TCR beta chain. Its antigen is unknown. This entry belongs to a study of cytotoxic CD8 clonotypes in ibrutinib-treated CLL. Points from the study as a whole: Circulating CD8+ T-cell counts were tracked by baseline clonality, which exceeded that of age-matched healthy donors. Public clonotypes showed up rarely, and on treatment they shrank or held steady. At progression, clonality fell back toward baseline after rising at ibrutinib response.

Profiled with immunoSEQ multiplex PCR; TCRdb holds only in-frame clones, not every one. The top ten clones hold 15% to 19% of a sample with under 300,000 clones, 70% of them seen once. The V gene lost 4 bases and the J gene lost 4 bases, with 5 bases spanning the gap. Per the germline V gene, CDR1 is MNHEY and CDR2 is SVGAGI. The CDR3 is 11 residues long. This TCR was recovered from a human donor with chronic lymphocytic leukemia. This specimen was PBMCs, taken after 24 months of ibrutinib treatment. This chain joins TRBV6-5 and TRBJ2-7; no reliable D call. CDR3 residues: CASSSEYEQYF. In nucleotides, the CDR3 is TGTGCCAGCAGTTCCGAGTACGAGCAGTACTTC.